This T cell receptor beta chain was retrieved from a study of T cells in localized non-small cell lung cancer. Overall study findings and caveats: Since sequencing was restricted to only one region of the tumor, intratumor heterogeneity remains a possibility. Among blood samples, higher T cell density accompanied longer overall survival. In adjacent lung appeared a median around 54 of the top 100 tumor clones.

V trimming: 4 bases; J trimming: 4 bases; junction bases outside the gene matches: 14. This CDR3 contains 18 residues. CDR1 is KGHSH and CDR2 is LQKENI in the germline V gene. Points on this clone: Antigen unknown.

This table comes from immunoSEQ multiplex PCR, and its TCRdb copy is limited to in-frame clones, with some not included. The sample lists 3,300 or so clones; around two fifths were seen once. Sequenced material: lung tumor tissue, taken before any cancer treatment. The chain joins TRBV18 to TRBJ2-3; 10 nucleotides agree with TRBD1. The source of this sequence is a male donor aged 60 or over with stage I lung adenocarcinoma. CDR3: CASSRLRQDRGKSDTQYF. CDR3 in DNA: TGTGCCAGCTCACGCCTCCGGCAGGACAGGGGGAAGTCAGATACGCAGTATTTT.